This T cell receptor beta chain was found in a study of cytomegalovirus exposure and HLA in healthy donors. Whole-study findings and limits: The authors later found most CMV-associated TCR beta chains appeared HLA-restricted. Several of the most significant clusters were apparently associated with common viral pathogens in a later analysis. A link between a missense DCLRE1C variant and TCR beta V- and J-gene trimming emerged from a later analysis.

Primers for the PCR totalled 60 Vbeta and 13 Jbeta. Sequenced by immunoSEQ multiplex PCR; TCRdb stores in-frame clones only, minus some. Found here are 80,000 to 95,000 clones; the top ten clones hold roughly 14%. The V segment lost 5 bases and the J segment 4 bases; nucleotides outside the gene matches: 7. The CDR3 covers 15 residues. Per germline, CDR1 SGHVS and CDR2 FQNEAQ. Turning to this clone: The antigen remains undetermined.

Sequenced sample: PBMCs. This chain joins TRBV7-8 and TRBJ2-7; 11 bases align to TRBD2. This receptor was obtained from a man aged 50-60 years in good health and CMV-seropositive. The CDR3 region is CASSPQASGRYEQYF. CDR3 in DNA: TGTGCCAGCAGCCCACAGGCTAGCGGGAGGTACGAGCAGTACTTC.